The present T cell receptor beta chain was sequenced within a study of regulatory T cells in long-lasting Graves disease. Whole-study findings and limits: Persistent disease preferred TRBV28, TRBJ1-2 and TRBJ2-5; new disease, TRBV20-1 and TRBJ2-1.

Time point: newly diagnosed GD, antithyroid drugs for less than 3 months. PBMC-extracted RNA yielded the TCR library. This clonotype was counted ten times or more. The antigen remains unidentified. Relying on iRepertoire HTBI primers and Arm-PCR of CDR3 regions, the team built TCR beta libraries. Original methodology: Sample data revealed fewer than 70 TRBV and some 14 TRBJ segments. TCRdb ran MiXCR on the multiplex PCR reads and lists one entry per CDR3 protein. These V and J calls derive from TCRdb rather than the authors' analysis. The table lists a few hundred thousand distinct CDR3 sequences, less than 15% of them singletons. The V gene end was trimmed by 9 bases and the J gene end by 0 bases; junction bases not matched to a gene: 12. Germline V lookup: CDR1 MDHEN, CDR2 SYDVKM. The CDR3 has 16 amino acids. The sample was also linked to a second study, of T cells in Graves' hyperthyroidism and ophthalmopathy. This second study says: Across 18 months, stable Graves' hyperthyroidism was marked by no progression to ophthalmopathy. Expanded thyroid clonotypes (above 0.001) were mostly also found in blood.

V is TRBV28 and J is TRBJ2-3; 7 nucleotides match TRBD1. The receptor was isolated from a woman in her 50s with Graves disease. The sequences come from peripheral blood mononuclear cells (PBMCs), collected at new diagnosis, from a patient treated with antithyroid drugs. CDR3 DNA: TGTGCCAGTGAAGATTTAGACAGGGATAGCACAGATACGCAGTATTTT. Translating gives CASEDLDRDSTDTQYF.